The source of this T cell receptor (beta chain) is a study of T cell changes during pregnancy in multiple sclerosis. Sequencing was performed with immunoSEQ multiplex PCR; in TCRdb, only in-frame clones are kept and a portion is missing. The data contain around 78,000 clones, 90% to 95% of them singletons. The germline gives CDR1 GTSNPN, CDR2 SVGIG (reference sequence). This CDR3 region has 16 residues. Trimming at V came to 2 bases and at J to 1 base, leaving 8 bases not matched to a gene. This sample comprised peripheral blood, obtained in the third trimester of pregnancy. The rearrangement joins TRBV30 to TRBJ1-1, with TRBD1 matching 9 bases. The TCR originated in a female donor in good health, enrolled as a control in a pregnancy study. The CDR3 loop is CAWSRPGTGTNTEAFF. The CDR3 DNA reads as TGTGCCTGGAGTCGTCCCGGGACAGGGACGAACACTGAAGCTTTCTTT.